The rows below give T cell receptor beta chains drawn from one sample of a study of T cell responses to AZD1222 COVID-19 vaccine. Only in-frame clones appear in the TCRdb table, and some are missing; sequencing was by immunoSEQ multiplex PCR. The sample comprises more than 75,000 clones, almost 90% of which are singletons, and about 28% rests with the top ten. The input for sequencing was peripheral blood, taken on day 0 of AZD1222 vaccination. These receptors were obtained from an adult in good health. The CDR3 runs from the conserved cysteine through the conserved F or W. The order of the fields is CDR3 length, V gene, J gene, clone size, D gene, CDR3 protein, CDR3 DNA. D genes are given only for firm matches. A row's size may be missing; if present it is once, few, many or a size class.

>17|TRBV20-1|TRBJ2-3|NA|NA
CSASPGGGVPSTDTQYF
TGCAGTGCTAGTCCCGGTGGTGGGGTCCCCAGCACAGATACGCAGTATTTT
>14|TRBV12-5|TRBJ1-1|NA|NA
CASGSREEDTEAFF
TGTGCTAGTGGTTCGCGTGAAGAGGACACTGAAGCTTTCTTT
>13|TRBV7-2|TRBJ2-1|once|NA
CASSKHGTSLLFF
TGTGCCAGCAGCAAACACGGGACATCCCTACTGTTCTTC
>14|TRBV18|TRBJ2-7|NA|TRBD1
CASSPRDRGYEQYF
TGTGCCAGCTCACCCCGGGACAGGGGCTACGAGCAGTACTTC
>15|TRBV9|TRBJ1-6|NA|NA
CASSTEGVRNSPLHF
TGTGCCAGCAGCACAGAGGGTGTAAGAAATTCACCCCTCCACTTT
>16|TRBV6-2/TRBV6-3|TRBJ2-1|NA|NA
CASSYSVTRAYNEQFF
TGTGCCAGCAGTTACTCCGTTACGCGAGCTTACAATGAGCAGTTCTTC
>12|TRBV7-2|TRBJ2-1|NA|TRBD1
CASSTTGTGRLF
TGTGCCAGCAGCACAACAGGGACAGGGCGGCTCTTC
>15|TRBV9|TRBJ2-7|NA|NA
CASSVGVSSSYEQYF
TGTGCCAGCAGCGTAGGGGTATCCAGCTCCTACGAGCAGTACTTC
>14|TRBV30|TRBJ2-3|NA|NA
CAFPFRGGKDTQYF
TGTGCCTTCCCTTTTAGGGGAGGAAAAGATACGCAGTATTTT
>15|TRBV28|TRBJ2-3|NA|NA
CASSSGDRRTDTQYF
TGTGCCAGCAGTTCGGGGGACAGACGCACAGATACGCAGTATTTT
>13|TRBV4-3|TRBJ2-7|NA|NA
CASSHLAAGEQYF
TGCGCCAGCAGCCATTTAGCGGCGGGCGAGCAGTACTTC
>15|TRBV11-2|TRBJ1-1|NA|TRBD1
CASSLADRINTEAFF
TGTGCCAGCAGCTTAGCGGACAGGATCAACACTGAAGCTTTCTTT
>13|TRBV5-6|TRBJ2-2|NA|TRBD1
CASYRGHTGELFF
TGTGCCAGCTACAGGGGGCACACCGGGGAGCTGTTTTTT
>15|TRBV6-5|TRBJ2-7|NA|TRBD1
CASSYGQDPAYEQYF
TGTGCCAGCAGTTACGGACAGGACCCGGCCTACGAGCAGTACTTC
>15|TRBV6-6|TRBJ1-5|NA|TRBD1
CASSYGQGYGQPQHF
TGTGCCAGCAGTTACGGACAGGGGTACGGTCAGCCCCAGCATTTT
>15|TRBV28|TRBJ2-1|NA|TRBD1
CASSRPGQGVYEQFF
TGTGCCAGCAGCCGACCGGGACAGGGGGTCTATGAGCAGTTCTTC
>17|TRBV24-1|TRBJ2-2|NA|TRBD1
CATSGARDRVNTGELFF
TGTGCCACCAGTGGGGCCCGGGACAGGGTAAACACCGGGGAGCTGTTTTTT
>13|TRBV30|TRBJ1-3|once|NA
CAWSVTAAHEQEF
TGTGCCTGGAGTGTAACAGCCGCCCACGAACAAGAATTT
>13|TRBV7-2|TRBJ1-4|NA|NA
CASSPSEGVKLFF
TGTGCCAGCAGCCCGAGTGAGGGCGTAAAACTGTTTTTT
>13|TRBV28|TRBJ1-2|once|NA
CASRISGAQGYTF
TGTGCCAGCAGAATTTCGGGGGCGCAGGGCTACACCTTC
>17|TRBV28|TRBJ1-6|once|NA
CASSSHQRGTYNSPLHF
TGTGCCAGCAGTTCCCATCAGAGGGGCACCTATAATTCACCCCTCCACTTT
>13|TRBV30|TRBJ2-6|NA|NA
CAWVRSGANVLTF
TGTGCCTGGGTACGCTCTGGGGCCAACGTCCTGACTTTC
>16|TRBV3-1/TRBV3-2|TRBJ2-7|NA|TRBD2
CASSQWGGSGSNEQYF
TGTGCCAGCAGCCAATGGGGGGGGAGCGGGAGCAACGAGCAGTACTTC
>15|TRBV4-3|TRBJ1-5|NA|TRBD1
CASSRGQGGNQPQHF
TGCGCCAGCAGCCGAGGACAGGGAGGCAATCAGCCCCAGCATTTT
>14|TRBV7-2|TRBJ1-1|NA|NA
CASSPNGRDTEAFF
TGTGCCAGCAGCCCTAACGGGCGGGACACTGAAGCTTTCTTT
>15|TRBV5-6|TRBJ1-4|NA|TRBD1
CASSFSTGRNEKLFF
TGTGCCAGCAGTTTCTCGACAGGGCGTAATGAAAAACTGTTTTTT
>16|TRBV28|TRBJ1-5|NA|NA
CASSLSKGSRNQPQHF
TGTGCCAGCAGTTTATCAAAGGGGAGCCGCAATCAGCCCCAGCATTTT
>16|TRBV29-1|TRBJ2-1|NA|NA
CSGGRAQGGTGNEQFF
TGCAGCGGTGGGAGAGCCCAAGGCGGGACTGGGAATGAGCAGTTCTTC